This T cell receptor (beta chain) was identified in a study of regulatory T cells in long-lasting Graves disease. V was trimmed by 1 base and J by 8 bases, leaving 18 bases between them. Per germline, CDR1 SGHRS and CDR2 YFSETQ. This CDR3 is 15 amino acids long. Regarding time point: newly diagnosed GD, antithyroid drugs for less than 3 months. The TCR library used RNA extracted from PBMCs. According to the study, TCR beta libraries were built with iRepertoire HTBI primers and CDR3-region Arm-PCR. TCRdb itself ran the multiplex PCR reads through MiXCR, one entry per CDR3 protein. The table records around 250,000 distinct CDR3 sequences, approximately 18% of them present only once. This clonotype has ten or more counts. The same data also contributed to another study, on T cells in Graves' hyperthyroidism and ophthalmopathy. That report notes: In blood, most of the thyroid clonotypes expanded above 0.001 were also present.

This sequence was found in a woman aged 30 to 39 with Graves disease. The rearrangement links TRBV5-1 to TRBJ2-5; D possibly uses TRBD1 or TRBD2 (5 bases each). Sequences were derived from peripheral blood mononuclear cells (PBMCs), sampled at new diagnosis, from a patient treated with antithyroid drugs. The CDR3 DNA reads TGCGCCAGCAGCTTGTGGGGACCGGGTGATGTAACCCAGTACTTC. This codes for CASSLWGPGDVTQYF.